The sequence of this T cell receptor beta chain was determined in a study of blood T cell repertoires in COVID-19. This table comes from immunoSEQ multiplex PCR, and its TCRdb copy is limited to in-frame clones, with some not included. The sample records some 180,000 clones, approximately 90% being singletons. V gave up 4 bases and J gave up 7 bases; unmatched junction bases: 10. Looked up from germline, CDR1 is MNHEY and CDR2 is SVGAGI. The CDR3 length is 15 residues. The origin of this receptor is a man in his late teens or twenties with COVID-19, enrolled during active disease. V and J are TRBV6-5 and TRBJ2-7, with TRBD1 identical over 10 bases. The sample comprised peripheral blood. The CDR3 is CASSLSVTGGREQYF. For the CDR3, the DNA is TGTGCCAGCAGTTTATCCGTGACAGGGGGCAGGGAGCAGTACTTC.